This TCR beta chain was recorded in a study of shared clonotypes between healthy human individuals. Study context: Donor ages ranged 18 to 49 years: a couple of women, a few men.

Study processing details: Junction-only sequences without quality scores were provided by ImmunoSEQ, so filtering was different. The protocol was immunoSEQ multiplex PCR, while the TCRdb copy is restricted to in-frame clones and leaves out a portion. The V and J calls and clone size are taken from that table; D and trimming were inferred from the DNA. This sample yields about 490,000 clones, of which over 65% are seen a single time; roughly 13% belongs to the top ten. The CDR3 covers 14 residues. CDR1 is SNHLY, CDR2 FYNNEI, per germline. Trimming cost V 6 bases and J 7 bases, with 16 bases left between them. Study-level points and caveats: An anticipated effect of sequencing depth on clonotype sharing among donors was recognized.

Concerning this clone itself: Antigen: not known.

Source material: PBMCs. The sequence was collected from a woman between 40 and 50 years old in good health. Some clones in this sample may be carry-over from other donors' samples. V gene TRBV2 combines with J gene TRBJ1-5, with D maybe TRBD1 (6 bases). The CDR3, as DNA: TGTGCCAGCAGAGTACAGGGAGGGGGACAGCCCCAGCATTTT. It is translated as CASRVQGGGQPQHF. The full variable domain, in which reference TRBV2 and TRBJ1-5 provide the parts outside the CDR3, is EPEVTQTPSHQVTQMGQEVILRCVPISNHLYFYWYRQILGQKVEFLVSFYNNEISEKSEIFDDQFSVERPDGSNFTLKIRSTKLEDSAMYFCASRVQGGGQPQHFGDGTRLSIL.